The entry below describes one T cell receptor (beta chain). Its antigen is unknown. These data belong to a study of shared clonotypes between healthy human individuals. Study-level results: Naive CD4 clonotype sharing across several donors was approximately 5%. Non-shared clonotypes had lower generation probabilities than clonotypes shared by all four sorted-subset donors.

The CDR3 extends over 13 amino acids. Germline V lookup: CDR1 KGHSH, CDR2 LQKENI. Between the trimmed V and J ends, which lost 3 bases and 3 bases, there was a span of 8 bases. Using about 220 ng DNA, 30,000 to 35,000 T cell genomes, the sorted-subset replicate PCRs were run. The assay was immunoSEQ multiplex PCR, and TCRdb's table has in-frame clones only and misses some. The sample lists approximately 400,000 clones; around 96% were seen once. The J gene is TRBJ1-1, the V gene TRBV18; no reliable D call. The sequence was obtained from a man aged 25 to 45 in good health. The source material was memory CD8+ T cells sorted from blood. Subset reported: CD45RO+ cells pooled with CCR7-negative TemRA cells. The CDR3 sequence: CASSPQADTEAFF. The DNA for the CDR3 is TGTGCCAGCTCACCCCAGGCGGACACTGAAGCTTTCTTT.